This TCR beta chain was retrieved from a study of shared clonotypes between healthy human individuals. Study-level background: Donors, aged 18 to 49, were a couple of women and three men. Each donor had three CD4 naive, three CD4 memory, two CD8 naive and one CD8 memory plate. General observations from the study: The sharing of about 5% of naive CD4 clonotypes was seen across a few donors. Measured sharing among donors was expected to vary with sequencing depth.

The assay was immunoSEQ multiplex PCR, and TCRdb's table has in-frame clones only and misses some. The table has approximately 2,000,000 clones, around 95% seen once. Naive CD8 cells lacked CD45RO and underwent positive selection for CCR7, leaving out terminally differentiated effector memory CD45RA+ cells. A note on this clone: Its cognate antigen is unknown.

The CDR3 is 12 residues long. The V gene lost 2 bases and the J gene lost 4 bases, with 3 bases spanning the gap. The germline gives CDR1 MDHEN, CDR2 SYDVKM. The chain combines TRBV28 with TRBJ1-3; D is unresolved. The clonotype originates from a man between 18 and 35 years old in good health. Some clones in this sample may be carry-over from other donors' samples. Input material: naive CD8+ T cells from PBMCs. The CDR3 loop is CASSLKGNTIYF. The CDR3 bases are TGTGCCAGCAGTTTAAAGGGAAACACCATATATTTT. The full variable domain, with the rest looked up from reference TRBV28 and TRBJ1-3, is DVKVTQSSRYLVKRTGEKVFLECVQDMDHENMFWYRQDPGLGLRLIYFSYDVKMKEKGDIPEGYSVSREKKERFSLILESASTNQTSMYLCASSLKGNTIYFGEGSWLTVV.